The entry below describes one T cell receptor (beta chain). Trimming removed 0 bases from V and 4 bases from J; junction bases left unmatched: 4. Germline V gene data show CDR1 as SGHRS and CDR2 as YFSETQ. This CDR3 region has 14 residues. A split of CD4+ cells into CD45RA+ naive and CD45RA-negative memory subsets was performed. Assay: immunoSEQ multiplex PCR; the TCRdb copy retains only in-frame clones and omits some. The data show roughly 2,500,000 clones, 93% seen once. The data were taken from a study of shared clonotypes between healthy human individuals. This sequence joins TRBV5-1 and TRBJ2-7, with 7 bases fitting TRBD1. The source of this sequence is a man younger than 30 in good health. Some clones in this sample may be carry-over from other donors' samples. Sequencing was performed on naive CD4+ T cells from PBMCs. Subset defined: CD45RA+ positively selected. Here the CDR3 reads CASSLVTGKYEQYF. The CDR3 region has the DNA TGCGCCAGCAGCTTGGTGACAGGGAAATACGAGCAGTACTTC.